Reported below is one T cell receptor beta chain. What it binds is not known. This table comes from immunoSEQ multiplex PCR, and its TCRdb copy is limited to in-frame clones, with some not included. The table includes over 20,000 clones, approximately 92% detected once. This entry belongs to a study of graft-versus-host responses after intestinal transplantation. Turning to the study itself: Multivisceral, liver-intestinal, or isolated intestinal grafts were transplanted into recipients. The recipients all started with anti-thymocyte globulin induction and then took tacrolimus and steroids for around 3 years. General study results and limits: Detected in recipient marrow were GvH clones, some of which were first observed in ileum or blood.

The sequence was obtained from a human patient who received an intestinal transplant, so some T cells may come from the graft donor. The starting material was PBMCs, obtained approximately 260 days after intestinal transplant.

The CDR3 DNA sequence: TGTGCCAGCCGTGGACTAGCGGGAGCCCAGTTCTCCTACGAGCAGTACTTC. Protein sequence: CASRGLAGAQFSYEQYF. The genes are TRBV6-1 and TRBJ2-7; 13 positions agree with TRBD2. V lost 8 bases, J lost 0 bases, and 10 bases stayed unmatched. The CDR3 runs to 17 residues. Germline values: CDR1 MNHNS, CDR2 SASEGT.